This TCR beta chain was captured in a study of blood T cells in healthy people across ages. V shed 0 bases and J shed 1 base, with 13 bases lying between them. Germline V gene data show CDR1 as LGHNA and CDR2 as YNFKEQ. The CDR3 extends over 16 amino acids. Using a J-beta primer mix together with a sample-barcoded 5' primer, a second PCR was run for roughly 6 to 12 cycles. TCRdb fed the 5' RACE reads into MiXCR, producing one record per CDR3 protein. The sample contains 1.5 million to 2 million distinct CDR3 sequences, about 31% of which appear only once. The chain employs TRBV4-2 and TRBJ2-7; the D is unclear. Input material: blood. The receptor was derived from a woman aged 25 to 45 in good health. Here the CDR3 DNA reads TGTGCCAGCAGCCAAGAGGGTTCGGCGGTTTCCTACGAGCAGTACGTC. This translates into CASSQEGSAVSYEQYV.